This T cell receptor (beta chain) derives from a study of T cells expressing NK-cell markers (dated by TCRdb to the early 2020s). With regard to the full study: In sorted CD3+CD56+NKG2C+, CD3+CD56+NKG2C- and CD3+CD56-NKG2C+ T-cell subsets from several donors, TCR beta-chain repertoires were profiled. The eight sequenced donors were randomly selected healthy volunteers, three men and five women. Among the eight sequenced donors, only one was HCMV-seronegative, while the other seven were HCMV-seropositive. Sequencing of the libraries produced 2 x 150 bp reads on Illumina HiSeq 2000/2500, MiSeq or NextSeq. General findings and caveats noted by the study authors: Those dominant clonotypes were again the most abundant among CD3+CD56-NKG2C+ cells in a handful of donors, at about 25-60.1%. In about six donors, the dominant CD3+CD56+NKG2C+ clonotypes were found to rank among the top 10 CD8+ clonotypes and to make up about 1.0-8% of CD8+ T cells. Whether the expanded NKG2C-expressing T cell clones were specific for HCMV antigens was left unclear.

As for this clonotype: What antigen it recognizes has not been identified.

HCMV serostatus was determined by detecting HCMV-specific IgG in serum with a commercial ELISA kit. Ficoll density gradient centrifugation was used to isolate peripheral blood mononuclear cells from blood. The instrument given in TCRdb is Illumina HiSeq 2000. The TCR beta cDNA libraries were made using 5'RACE template switching, a step that added both a universal primer site and unique molecular identifiers. cDNA synthesis was primed from the TCR beta constant segment and was followed by two successive PCR amplification steps. From the authors' description of their analysis: MIGEC was used to demultiplex reads and group reads by UMI, and MiTCR was used to assemble and quantify clonotypes. To exclude erroneous sequences, only TCR cDNA sequences supported by at least two reads were retained. The tcR package was used for downstream repertoire analysis, with clonotypes matched between fractions based on CDR3 nucleotide sequence plus V segment. VDJmatch was used to annotate antigen specificity against VDJdb, with one amino acid substitution allowed in CDR3. Following reprocessing of the reads by TCRdb, the data hold one row per CDR3 protein sequence and no DNA is available. TCRdb assigned the V and J calls; the authors' analysis was not used. The table held for this sample gives 350,000 to 400,000 distinct CDR3 sequences. The ten largest account for roughly 10% of the sample.

The CDR1 and CDR2 encoded by the germline V gene are SNHLY and FYNNEI. Including the terminal cysteine and phenylalanine, the CDR3 comprises 14 residues. Only the protein is on record. Material: blood T cells: a sorted CD56 or NKG2C T cell subset, CD4+ or CD8+ T cells, or bulk PBMC T cells (not recorded which). The source is a woman between 50 and 59 years old in good health. Donor details come from another sample of the same person, matched by shared clones. The chain joins TRBV2 to TRBJ2-1; TCRdb picks TRBD2, but there is no DNA to check that call. The CDR3 here reads CARGQPGLANEQFF.